These T cell receptor beta chains were read from a single sample in a study of blood T cell repertoires in COVID-19. Libraries were prepared by immunoSEQ multiplex PCR; TCRdb keeps only in-frame clonotypes and omits some of them. The table has around 200,000 clones, more than 75% seen once. The specimen was peripheral blood. All receptors come from a young woman who had recovered from COVID-19. Both conserved end residues are part of each CDR3. Each record gives: V gene, D gene, clone size, J gene, CDR3 DNA, CDR3 protein. D genes are given only for firm matches. Size is stated for part of the rows, as once, few or many counts, or as a class when the clone is expanded.

v_call: TRBV7-9; d_call: .; clone_size: .; j_call: TRBJ2-7; cdr3_nt: TGTGCCAGCAGCTTAAGCGGCGGGACAGCAACCTACGAGCAGTACTTC; cdr3_aa: CASSLSGGTATYEQYF
v_call: TRBV4-1; d_call: TRBD2; clone_size: .; j_call: TRBJ2-1; cdr3_nt: TGCGCCAGCAGCCAACTGGTAATAGCGGGGCGGTACAATGAGCAGTTCTTC; cdr3_aa: CASSQLVIAGRYNEQFF
v_call: TRBV7-9; d_call: TRBD2; clone_size: few; j_call: TRBJ2-1; cdr3_nt: TGTGCCAGCAGTTTTAGAACTAGCGGGCCCTCCTACAATGAGCAGTTCTTC; cdr3_aa: CASSFRTSGPSYNEQFF
v_call: TRBV11-1; d_call: .; clone_size: .; j_call: TRBJ2-1; cdr3_nt: TGTGCCAGCAGCTTAGCGCTGGGGCACAATGAGCAGTTCTTC; cdr3_aa: CASSLALGHNEQFF
v_call: TRBV7-2; d_call: .; clone_size: .; j_call: TRBJ2-3; cdr3_nt: TGTGCCAGCAGCTCCAAAGATACGCAGTATTTT; cdr3_aa: CASSSKDTQYF
v_call: TRBV6-5; d_call: .; clone_size: .; j_call: TRBJ1-2; cdr3_nt: TGTGCCAGCAGGGGGAACAGGGAGCGAGGCTACACCTTC; cdr3_aa: CASRGNRERGYTF
v_call: TRBV7-8; d_call: .; clone_size: .; j_call: TRBJ1-3; cdr3_nt: TGTGCCAGCAGCTTATACGGGGTAGCTGGAAACACCATATATTTT; cdr3_aa: CASSLYGVAGNTIYF
v_call: TRBV7-9; d_call: .; clone_size: .; j_call: TRBJ2-2; cdr3_nt: TGTGCCAGCAGCTCCGGGACACCCGGGGAGCTGTTTTTT; cdr3_aa: CASSSGTPGELFF
v_call: TRBV12-3/TRBV12-4; d_call: TRBD1; clone_size: .; j_call: TRBJ1-1; cdr3_nt: TGTGCCAGCAGACAAGGGACAGTCGATGAAGCTTTCTTT; cdr3_aa: CASRQGTVDEAFF
v_call: TRBV29-1; d_call: .; clone_size: .; j_call: TRBJ1-5; cdr3_nt: TGCAGCGTAGCGACAGGCCCAAATCAGCCCCAGCATTTT; cdr3_aa: CSVATGPNQPQHF
v_call: TRBV5-8; d_call: .; clone_size: .; j_call: TRBJ1-5; cdr3_nt: TGTGCCAGCAGCTTAGGAGGGGTCAATCAGCCCCAGCATTTT; cdr3_aa: CASSLGGVNQPQHF
v_call: TRBV5-1; d_call: TRBD2; clone_size: .; j_call: TRBJ2-1; cdr3_nt: TGCGCCAGCAGCATACCGGGACTAGCGGGAGTCAATGAGCAGTTCTTC; cdr3_aa: CASSIPGLAGVNEQFF
v_call: TRBV3-1/TRBV3-2; d_call: .; clone_size: .; j_call: TRBJ1-6; cdr3_nt: TGTGCCAGCAGCCACCCGAATTCACCCCTCCACTTT; cdr3_aa: CASSHPNSPLHF
v_call: TRBV4-1; d_call: TRBD1; clone_size: .; j_call: TRBJ1-1; cdr3_nt: TGCGCCAGCAGCCAATTGACAGGGACTGAAGCTTTCTTT; cdr3_aa: CASSQLTGTEAFF
v_call: TRBV5-4; d_call: TRBD1; clone_size: .; j_call: TRBJ2-4; cdr3_nt: TGTGCCAGCAGCTTACAGGGGGGTCAAGGCATTCAGTACTTC; cdr3_aa: CASSLQGGQGIQYF
v_call: TRBV4-3; d_call: .; clone_size: .; j_call: TRBJ2-7; cdr3_nt: TGCGCCAGCAGCCAAGATAACCAGGTCATGGGAGGCTACGAGCAGTACTTC; cdr3_aa: CASSQDNQVMGGYEQYF
v_call: TRBV2; d_call: TRBD1; clone_size: .; j_call: TRBJ2-1; cdr3_nt: TGTGCCAGCAGGGGGACAGGGGTCAGGAATGAGCAGTTCTTC; cdr3_aa: CASRGTGVRNEQFF
v_call: TRBV6-2/TRBV6-3; d_call: .; clone_size: .; j_call: TRBJ1-2; cdr3_nt: TGTGCCAGCAGCGGGCTCTCGCTGGGCTATGGCTACACCTTC; cdr3_aa: CASSGLSLGYGYTF
v_call: TRBV6-4; d_call: TRBD1; clone_size: .; j_call: TRBJ2-2; cdr3_nt: TGTGCCAGCAGTGGGGGACAGGGCTCGGGAACCGGGGAGCTGTTTTTT; cdr3_aa: CASSGGQGSGTGELFF
v_call: TRBV2; d_call: TRBD2; clone_size: once; j_call: TRBJ2-3; cdr3_nt: TGTGCCAGGACCGGGACTAGCGGGAGGGCCTGGGATACGCAGTATTTT; cdr3_aa: CARTGTSGRAWDTQYF
v_call: TRBV28; d_call: TRBD1; clone_size: .; j_call: TRBJ1-3; cdr3_nt: TGTGCCAGCAGTACGACAGGGTGGACTGGAAACACCATATATTTT; cdr3_aa: CASSTTGWTGNTIYF
v_call: TRBV9; d_call: .; clone_size: .; j_call: TRBJ2-1; cdr3_nt: TGTGCCAGCAGCACCGCGGACTATCAGAACAATGAGCAGTTCTTC; cdr3_aa: CASSTADYQNNEQFF
v_call: TRBV4-1; d_call: TRBD1; clone_size: .; j_call: TRBJ1-4; cdr3_nt: TGCGCCAGCAGCCAAGATGCGGGACAGGGTAATGAAAAACTGTTTTTT; cdr3_aa: CASSQDAGQGNEKLFF
v_call: TRBV30; d_call: TRBD1; clone_size: .; j_call: TRBJ1-1; cdr3_nt: TGTGCCTGGTCCCGGGACAGGAACACTGAAGCTTTCTTT; cdr3_aa: CAWSRDRNTEAFF
v_call: TRBV29-1; d_call: TRBD1; clone_size: .; j_call: TRBJ1-1; cdr3_nt: TGCAGCGTTTGGGACAGGGTGAACACTGAAGCTTTCTTT; cdr3_aa: CSVWDRVNTEAFF
v_call: TRBV20-1; d_call: .; clone_size: once; j_call: TRBJ1-1; cdr3_nt: TGCAGTGCCAGTCCCTCTTTTGAAGCTTTCTTT; cdr3_aa: CSASPSFEAFF
v_call: TRBV5-6; d_call: TRBD1; clone_size: .; j_call: TRBJ1-1; cdr3_nt: TGTGCCAGCAGCCGGACAGGGGGAGTCGCTTTCTTT; cdr3_aa: CASSRTGGVAFF
v_call: TRBV9; d_call: .; clone_size: once; j_call: TRBJ1-1; cdr3_nt: TGTGCCAGCAGTACCGATTGGGGGGGCGGGACTGAAGCTTTCTTT; cdr3_aa: CASSTDWGGGTEAFF
v_call: TRBV7-9; d_call: TRBD1; clone_size: .; j_call: TRBJ1-4; cdr3_nt: TGTGCCAGCAGCTTAGCTTTCACCTCGACAGGGGGCCCGGAAAAACTGTTTTTT; cdr3_aa: CASSLAFTSTGGPEKLFF
v_call: TRBV5-4; d_call: .; clone_size: .; j_call: TRBJ1-3; cdr3_nt: TGTGCCAGCAGCGCGGCTTTGGGAAACACCATATATTTT; cdr3_aa: CASSAALGNTIYF
v_call: TRBV18; d_call: .; clone_size: once; j_call: TRBJ1-4; cdr3_nt: TGTGCCAGCTCATCATCCGGGACGGGAGTTAATGAAAAACTGTTTTTT; cdr3_aa: CASSSSGTGVNEKLFF
v_call: TRBV5-7; d_call: TRBD1; clone_size: .; j_call: TRBJ2-7; cdr3_nt: TGTGCCAGCAGCTTGGGGTCGGGGACAGGGGACTACGAGCAGTACTTC; cdr3_aa: CASSLGSGTGDYEQYF